Below, 5 T cell receptor beta chains from the same sample are listed, as sequenced in a study of identical twins. From the 5' RACE reads, TCRdb called clonotypes with MiXCR, one entry per CDR3 protein. The profile covers 690,000 or so distinct CDR3 sequences, with more than 6.5% appearing a single time and around 0.95% taken by the ten largest. These same data were also listed under a study on yellow fever vaccine responses in identical twins.

The sequenced material came from PBMCs. All receptors come from a young woman in good health.

The chain joins TRBV12-3 or TRBV12-4 to TRBJ2-3, with D unclear. V shed 6 bases and J shed 6 bases, with 13 bases lying between them. The CDR3 totals 13 residues. The chain's CDR3 is CASSLISRDTQYF. The CDR3 DNA follows: TGTGCCAGCAGCCTTATATCCCGGGATACGCAGTATTTT.

This clonotype was observed many times. V gene TRBV7-9 combines with J gene TRBJ1-1; TRBD1 matches at 10 bases. This CDR3 contains 13 residues. Germline V lookup: CDR1 SEHNR, CDR2 FQNEAQ (reference sequence). The V gene end was trimmed by 11 bases and the J gene end by 4 bases; junction bases not matched to a gene: 7. In DNA form, the CDR3 reads TGTGCCGTTCAGGGACAGGGGTCCACTGAAGCTTTCTTT. This gives the protein CAVQGQGSTEAFF.

This chain joins TRBV20-1 and TRBJ1-3; TRBD1 is a possible D gene (5 bases). The CDR3 contains 18 residues. The V gene lost 0 bases and the J gene lost 0 bases, with 18 bases spanning the gap. CDR1 and CDR2 from the germline V gene are DFQATT and SNEGSKA (reference sequence). CDR3 coding DNA: TGCAGTGCTAGAGATAGTTTGGCGCAGGGAAGCTCTGGAAACACCATATATTTT. Translating gives CSARDSLAQGSSGNTIYF.

The chain carries TRBV20-1 and TRBJ1-5; D is unresolved. Germline V gives CDR1 DFQATT, CDR2 SNEGSKA (reference sequence). V dropped 0 bases and J dropped 0 bases, with 3 bases sitting between them. CDR3 length equals 13 residues. DNA for the CDR3: TGCAGTGCTAGAGATGCTAGCAATCAGCCCCAGCATTTT. Translating gives CSARDASNQPQHF.

This clonotype has a handful of counts. V and J are TRBV28 and TRBJ2-1; 9 nucleotides agree with TRBD2. The CDR3 loop spans 15 amino acids. Germline CDR1 is MDHEN and CDR2 is SYDVKM. V lost 3 bases, J lost 6 bases, and 6 bases stayed unmatched. The CDR3 spells CASSFASGISNEQFF. The CDR3 DNA follows: TGTGCCAGCAGTTTTGCTAGCGGGATTAGCAATGAGCAGTTCTTC.